This record concerns one TCR beta chain sequence. This entry comes from a study of shared clonotypes between healthy human individuals. The CDR3 spans 14 residues. V was pared by 5 bases and J by 4 bases, with 12 bases between. CDR1 and CDR2 (germline): MDHEN, SYDVKM. The protocol was immunoSEQ multiplex PCR, while the TCRdb copy is restricted to in-frame clones and leaves out a portion. In the table there are around 1,900,000 clones, 85% to 95% of which are singletons. Cells designated naive CD8 were CD45RO-negative and were positively selected for CCR7, with terminally differentiated effector memory CD45RA+ cells excluded.

The sample taken for sequencing was naive CD8+ T cells from PBMCs. This clonotype was sampled from a young man in good health. Some clones in this sample may be carry-over from other donors' samples. V is TRBV28 and J is TRBJ1-5, with D hard to call. The CDR3 DNA is TGTGCCAGCAGTGCCCCCTTTGGGAATCAGCCCCAGCATTTT. The encoded protein is CASSAPFGNQPQHF.